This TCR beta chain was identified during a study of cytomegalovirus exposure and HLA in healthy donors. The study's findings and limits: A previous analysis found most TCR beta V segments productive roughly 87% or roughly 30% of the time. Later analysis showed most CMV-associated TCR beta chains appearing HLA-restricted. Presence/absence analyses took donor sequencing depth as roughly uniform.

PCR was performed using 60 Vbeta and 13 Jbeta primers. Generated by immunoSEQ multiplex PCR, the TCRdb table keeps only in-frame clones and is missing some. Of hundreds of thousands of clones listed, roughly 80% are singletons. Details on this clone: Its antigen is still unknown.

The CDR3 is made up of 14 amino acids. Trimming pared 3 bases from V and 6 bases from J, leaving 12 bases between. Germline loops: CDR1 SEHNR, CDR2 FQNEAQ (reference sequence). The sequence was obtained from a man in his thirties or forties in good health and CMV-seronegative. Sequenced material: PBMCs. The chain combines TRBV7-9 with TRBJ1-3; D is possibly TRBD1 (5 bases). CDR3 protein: CASSLGQGVNTIYF. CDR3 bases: TGTGCCAGCAGCTTGGGCCAGGGCGTAAACACCATATATTTT.